The 31 T cell receptor beta chains in this list originate from one sample, sequenced in a study of shared clonotypes between healthy human individuals. The repertoire was sequenced with immunoSEQ multiplex PCR; TCRdb's copy has only in-frame clones and lacks some. The sample lists 560,000 or so clones; 90% to 97% were seen once. Selected positively for CCR7 and CD45RO-negative, naive CD8 cells excluded terminally differentiated effector memory CD45RA+ cells. The sample taken for sequencing was naive CD8+ T cells sorted from blood. The receptors were gathered from a woman aged 25 to 39 in good health.

This clone came up a few times. The V call is TRBV7-6, the J call TRBJ1-1, with D possibly matching TRBD1 (5 bases). Germline loops: CDR1 SGHVS, CDR2 FNYEAQ. Trimming pared 5 bases from V and 1 base from J, leaving 14 bases between. The CDR3 consists of 15 residues. CDR3 sequence: CASSQAPTGNTEAFF. The DNA for the CDR3 is TGTGCCAGCAGCCAAGCCCCTACAGGGAACACTGAAGCTTTCTTT. Full variable domain (remainder filled in from reference TRBV7-6 and TRBJ1-1): GAGVSQSPRYKVTKRGQDVALRCDPISGHVSLYWYRQALGQGPEFLTYFNYEAQQDKSGLPNDRFSAERPEGSISTLTIQRTEQRDSAMYRCASSQAPTGNTEAFFGQGTRLTVV.

This chain links TRBV11-1 with TRBJ2-7, with D unresolved. The CDR3 contains 12 residues. V lost 5 bases and J 5 bases, leaving 10 bases between the germline ends. Germline V gives CDR1 SGHAT, CDR2 FQDESV (reference sequence). CDR3 protein: CASSRAGDEQYF. For the CDR3, the DNA is TGTGCCAGCAGCAGGGCTGGGGACGAGCAGTACTTC.

The chain employs TRBV10-2 and TRBJ1-5; D ambiguous. Germline V gives CDR1 WSHSY, CDR2 SAAADI. This CDR3 comprises 14 residues. V lost 2 bases and J lost 3, with 8 bases in between. CDR3 sequence reads: CASSEGSDNQPQHF. CDR3 DNA: TGCGCCAGCAGTGAGGGCAGTGACAATCAGCCCCAGCATTTT.

J is TRBJ2-5 and V is TRBV11-2; no definite D call. V gave up 4 bases and J gave up 5 bases, with 14 bases separating them. In germline, CDR1 is SGHAT, CDR2 FQNNGV. The CDR3 covers 14 residues. The CDR3 reads CASSSPWGSETQYF. As DNA, the CDR3 is TGTGCCAGCAGCTCACCGTGGGGATCGGAGACCCAGTACTTC.

This chain joins TRBV19 and TRBJ1-4; TRBD1 matches 9 bases. Germline V gives CDR1 LNHDA, CDR2 SQIVND (reference sequence). Losses at the gene ends were 7 bases for V and 0 bases for J; bases not matched to a gene: 6. This CDR3 has 16 amino acids. DNA for the CDR3: TGTGCCAGTAAACCGGGACAGGGATCAACTAATGAAAAACTGTTTTTT. This codes for CASKPGQGSTNEKLFF.

The chain employs TRBV7-8 and TRBJ1-3, with D possibly TRBD1 on 6 matching bases. This CDR3 is 15 amino acids long. Germline V CDR1 and CDR2: SGHVS, FQNEAQ. Trimming pared 1 base from V and 4 bases from J, leaving 11 bases between. The CDR3 DNA is TGTGCCAGCAGCTTAGAACAGGGCGCAGGAAACACCATATATTTT. Residues: CASSLEQGAGNTIYF.

The V gene is TRBV28, the J gene TRBJ2-1, with D maybe TRBD2 (6 bases). The CDR3 sequence is 14 residues long. Germline V CDR1 and CDR2: MDHEN, SYDVKM. V was pared by 5 bases and J by 9 bases, with 17 bases between. CDR3 protein: CASSTPGLPTEQFF. For the CDR3, the DNA is TGTGCCAGCAGTACCCCGGGACTCCCAACTGAGCAGTTCTTC.

CDR3 DNA sequence: TGTGCCAGCAGTCGAGGAGGAGGAAGCACAGATACGCAGTATTTT. Translated: CASSRGGGSTDTQYF. The chain carries TRBV6-5 and TRBJ2-3, with D possibly being TRBD2 (5 bases). There are 15 residues in the CDR3. Trimming removed 5 bases at V and 0 bases at J, with 12 bases between. Germline lookup yields CDR1 MNHEY and CDR2 SVGAGI.

V and J are TRBV13 and TRBJ2-1; D is possibly TRBD1 (5 bases). The CDR3 runs 16 residues. Germline V gene data show CDR1 as PRHDT and CDR2 as FYEKMQ (reference sequence). The V end was cut by 5 bases, the J end by 0 bases, with 14 bases between. CDR3 DNA: TGTGCCAGCAGCCTTCCGACAGTGAGCTCCTACAATGAGCAGTTCTTC. Translation: CASSLPTVSSYNEQFF. The full variable domain, rest sourced from reference TRBV13 and TRBJ2-1, is AAGVIQSPRHLIKEKRETATLKCYPIPRHDTVYWYQQGPGQDPQFLISFYEKMQSDKGSIPDRFSAQQFSDYHSELNMSSLELGDSALYFCASSLPTVSSYNEQFFGPGTRLTVL.

The chain joins TRBV6-1 to TRBJ2-2; D is possibly TRBD2 (6 bases). The V end was cut by 0 bases, the J end by 1 base, with 12 bases between. The germline V gene encodes CDR1 MNHNS and CDR2 SASEGT. The CDR3 loop spans 17 amino acids. Here the CDR3 reads CASSEALGGENTGELFF. CDR3 nucleotide sequence: TGTGCCAGCAGTGAAGCGCTGGGGGGAGAGAACACCGGGGAGCTGTTTTTT.

This chain uses TRBV5-1 with TRBJ2-5; TRBD1 matches at 11 bases. With 1 base clipped from V and 5 bases from J, the junction kept 19 bases outside the gene matches. CDR3 length: 20 amino acids. In germline, CDR1 is SGHRS, CDR2 YFSETQ. The CDR3 DNA follows: TGCGCCAGCAGCTTGCCTCACCTGGACAGGGGGCTAATTGAAGTGGAGACCCAGTACTTC. Residues: CASSLPHLDRGLIEVETQYF.

The CDR3 DNA is TGTGCCAGCAGCCCAGAAACGAATAGCGGGAGAGGAAATACGCAGTATTTT. Translating it yields CASSPETNSGRGNTQYF. This rearrangement joins TRBV13 to TRBJ2-3, with 9 bases lining up with TRBD2. CDR3 length equals 17 residues. The junction had 16 bases not matched to a gene; V was cut back by 5 bases and J by 7 bases. Germline V CDR1 and CDR2: PRHDT, FYEKMQ (reference sequence).

This clone was seen just once. The CDR3 spells CASSTLAGGFNEQFF. CDR3 bases: TGTGCCAGCAGTACACTAGCGGGAGGGTTCAATGAGCAGTTCTTC. This rearrangement joins TRBV28 to TRBJ2-1; 13 positions agree with TRBD2. The germline CDR1 and CDR2 sequences are MDHEN and SYDVKM. The trim removed 5 bases at V and 6 bases at J, leaving 4 bases unmatched. CDR3 length equals 15 residues. The entire variable domain, with the rest obtained from reference TRBV28 and TRBJ2-1, is as follows: DVKVTQSSRYLVKRTGEKVFLECVQDMDHENMFWYRQDPGLGLRLIYFSYDVKMKEKGDIPEGYSVSREKKERFSLILESASTNQTSMYLCASSTLAGGFNEQFFGPGTRLTVL.

The V gene is TRBV19, the J gene TRBJ1-4; D gene unclear. Germline V lookup: CDR1 LNHDA, CDR2 SQIVND (reference sequence). Trimming stripped 6 bases from V and 4 bases from J, with 18 bases between. This CDR3 has 16 amino acids. DNA for the CDR3: TGTGCCAGTAGCTTTTACTGGGCCGCGGGTAATGAAAAACTGTTTTTT. It yields the protein CASSFYWAAGNEKLFF.

The genes are TRBV29-1 and TRBJ2-3, with 8 bases identical to TRBD1. The V gene end was trimmed by 7 bases and the J gene end by 3 bases; junction bases not matched to a gene: 6. Germline loops: CDR1 SQVTM, CDR2 ANQGSEA. The CDR3 is 13 residues long. This chain's CDR3 is CSAWDRWTDTQYF. The CDR3 nucleotides read TGCAGCGCCTGGGACAGGTGGACAGATACGCAGTATTTT.

The CDR3 nucleotides read TGTGCCAGCAGCCCGACTAGCGGGGGGACCTACGAGCAGTACTTC. Residues: CASSPTSGGTYEQYF. The rearrangement joins TRBV7-9 to TRBJ2-7; 13 bases are shared with TRBD2. V was clipped by 5 bases and J by 2 bases; unmatched bases: 3. The CDR3 runs to 15 residues. Germline-derived CDR1 and CDR2 are SEHNR and FQNEAQ (reference sequence). The entire variable domain, with the rest obtained from reference TRBV7-9 and TRBJ2-7, is as follows: DTGVSQNPRHKITKRGQNVTFRCDPISEHNRLYWYRQTLGQGPEFLTYFQNEAQLEKSRLLSDRFSAERPKGSFSTLEIQRTEQGDSAMYLCASSPTSGGTYEQYFGPGTRLTVT.

This rearrangement joins TRBV19 to TRBJ1-2; 8 nucleotides line up with TRBD1. This CDR3 spans 13 amino acids. Trimming at V came to 3 bases and at J to 3 bases, leaving 0 bases not matched to a gene. Germline V gene sequence: CDR1 LNHDA, CDR2 SQIVND (reference sequence). The CDR3 region has the DNA TGTGCCAGTAGTATGGGACAGGACTATGGCTACACCTTC. This sequence encodes CASSMGQDYGYTF.

The rearrangement links TRBV19 to TRBJ1-1, with unresolved D. With 5 bases removed from V and 3 bases from J, the gap between germline ends came to 10 bases. The CDR3 sequence is 13 residues long. The germline V gene encodes CDR1 LNHDA and CDR2 SQIVND (reference sequence). The CDR3 region is CASSSRQDTEAFF. The CDR3 DNA reads TGTGCCAGTAGTTCGAGACAAGACACTGAAGCTTTCTTT.

This clone was detected once. The CDR3 nucleotides are TGTGCCAGCAGCTTAGAACTAGCGAGCTCCTACAATGAGCAGTTCTTC. As protein: CASSLELASSYNEQFF. The J gene is TRBJ2-1, the V gene TRBV7-2, with TRBD2 matching 7 bases. The V segment lost 1 base and the J segment 0 bases; nucleotides outside the gene matches: 3. Per germline, CDR1 SGHTA and CDR2 FQGNSA. This CDR3 region has 16 residues.

CDR3 nucleotide sequence: TGTGCCAGCAGTGAACCCGTTGAGGGAGCAGGCACAGATACGCAGTATTTT. It encodes CASSEPVEGAGTDTQYF. The V call is TRBV6-1, the J call TRBJ2-3; a possible D gene is TRBD2 (5 bases). Trimming pared 2 bases from V and 1 base from J, leaving 16 bases between. The germline gives CDR1 MNHNS, CDR2 SASEGT. This CDR3 has 17 residues.

The rearrangement uses TRBV6-5 and TRBJ1-1; D is unclear. Trimming left V 0 bases short and J 4 bases short, with 9 bases between. The CDR3 has 14 residues. Germline CDR1 reads MNHEY; CDR2 reads SVGAGI. The DNA for the CDR3 is TGTGCCAGCAGTTACTCGATCTTAAGCACTGAAGCTTTCTTT. Translated: CASSYSILSTEAFF.

The J gene is TRBJ2-1, the V gene TRBV9; TRBD2 is a possible D gene (6 bases). The CDR3 totals 15 residues. Germline-derived CDR1 and CDR2 are SGDLS and YYNGEE. Trimming took off 1 base at V and 5 bases at J, with 13 bases between the two ends. The DNA of the CDR3 is TGTGCCAGCAGCGTACCAGCGGGCGGTGACAATGAGCAGTTCTTC. Translating it yields CASSVPAGGDNEQFF.

This chain links TRBV6-6 with TRBJ1-5, with no clear D. Looked up from germline, CDR1 is MNHNY and CDR2 is SVGAGI (reference sequence). CDR3 length equals 15 residues. Trimming shortened V by 2 bases and J by 0 bases, and 8 bases separated the two germline ends. The CDR3 sequence is CASSYGRTSNQPQHF. Here the CDR3 DNA reads TGTGCCAGCAGTTACGGGCGTACTAGCAATCAGCCCCAGCATTTT.

In this sample, this clone turned up a few times. V gene TRBV9 combines with J gene TRBJ2-1, with 8 bases matching TRBD2. This CDR3 comprises 15 residues. Germline lookup yields CDR1 SGDLS and CDR2 YYNGEE. V dropped 3 bases and J dropped 4; count of bases not matched to a gene: 6. The DNA for the CDR3 is TGTGCCAGCAGCGCCGCTAGCGGGCCATACAATGAGCAGTTCTTC. It codes for CASSAASGPYNEQFF.

In regard to this clone: The sample holds other DNA sequences that translate to the same CDR3. V usage is TRBV28 and J usage is TRBJ2-7, with TRBD1 identical over 9 bases. Germline loops: CDR1 MDHEN, CDR2 SYDVKM. The V gene end was trimmed by 3 bases and the J gene end by 4 bases; junction bases not matched to a gene: 1. There are 13 residues in the CDR3. CDR3: CASSLGTGYEQYF. CDR3 sequence (DNA): TGTGCCAGCAGTTTGGGGACAGGGTACGAGCAGTACTTC.

The chain employs TRBV4-1 and TRBJ2-1, with no clear D. The CDR3 consists of 16 residues. CDR1 MGHRA and CDR2 YSYEKL come from the germline V gene. V was trimmed by 4 bases and J by 6 bases, leaving 19 bases between them. CDR3 DNA: TGCGCCAGCAGCCGGCAAATGGACCCCAAGGGCAATGAGCAGTTCTTC. Its translation is CASSRQMDPKGNEQFF.

With regard to this clone: The same CDR3 arises from other DNA sequences in this sample as well. This chain links TRBV13 with TRBJ1-5; tentative D call: TRBD1 (5 bases). The CDR3 is 15 amino acids. Trimming shortened V by 2 bases and J by 1 base, and 9 bases separated the two germline ends. CDR1 is PRHDT, CDR2 FYEKMQ, per germline (reference sequence). Here the CDR3 reads CASSLRGESNQPQHF. For the CDR3, the DNA is TGTGCCAGCAGCTTACGGGGCGAAAGCAATCAGCCCCAGCATTTT.

The genes are TRBV19 and TRBJ2-2, with 8 bases identical to TRBD2. The CDR3 spans 18 residues. Germline V gene sequence: CDR1 LNHDA, CDR2 SQIVND (reference sequence). Trimming removed 6 bases from V and 4 bases from J; junction bases left unmatched: 16. The CDR3 coding sequence is TGTGCCAGTAGCTTTAGCGGGAACGGGATTGGGGTCACCGGGGAGCTGTTTTTT. Translating gives CASSFSGNGIGVTGELFF. Drawing the rest from reference TRBV19 and TRBJ2-2, the complete variable domain is DGGITQSPKYLFRKEGQNVTLSCEQNLNHDAMYWYRQDPGQGLRLIYYSQIVNDFQKGDIAEGYSVSREKKESFPLTVTSAQKNPTAFYLCASSFSGNGIGVTGELFFGEGSRLTVL.

The chain joins TRBV5-4 to TRBJ1-1; 7 bases are shared with TRBD1. The trim removed 3 bases at V and 6 bases at J, leaving 5 bases unmatched. This CDR3 is built from 13 residues. Germline assignment: CDR1 SGHNT and CDR2 YYREEE (reference sequence). DNA of the CDR3: TGTGCCAGCAGCTCGAGACAGGGCGCTGAAGCTTTCTTT. This codes for CASSSRQGAEAFF.

This clone appeared a single time. The rearrangement joins TRBV2 to TRBJ2-1, with TRBD2 matching over 14 bases. The V and J ends lost 6 bases and 5 bases, in that order; junction bases with no gene match: 12. CDR3 length: 18 residues. CDR1 is SNHLY and CDR2 is FYNNEI in the germline V gene. For the CDR3, the DNA is TGTGCCAGCAGGCTGGGACTAGCGGGAGAATCCGCACACAATGAGCAGTTCTTC. Translating it yields CASRLGLAGESAHNEQFF.

This chain connects TRBV19 to TRBJ1-1; D possibly corresponds to TRBD1 (6 bases). Germline loops: CDR1 LNHDA, CDR2 SQIVND (reference sequence). There are 14 residues in the CDR3. V lost 5 bases, J lost 5 bases, and 15 bases lay in between. CDR3 sequence: CASSSLGGGTEAFF. As DNA, the CDR3 is TGTGCCAGTAGTTCTCTTGGGGGCGGGACTGAAGCTTTCTTT.